The 8 T cell receptor beta chains below all came from one sample that was sequenced in a study of blood T cell repertoires in COVID-19. The table came from immunoSEQ multiplex PCR; TCRdb's copy has only in-frame clones and leaves some out. Of more than 85,000 clones listed, 75% to 95% are singletons. Sequencing was carried out using peripheral blood. Receptors were obtained from a man between 18 and 35 years old with acute or convalescent COVID-19.

V usage is TRBV11-2 and J usage is TRBJ2-2; 16 bases agree with TRBD2. CDR1 SGHAT and CDR2 FQNNGV come from the germline V gene. J gave up 9 bases and V 2 bases, and 6 bases lay outside the gene matches. This CDR3 contains 17 residues. CDR3 residues: CASSLRGLAGGPRELFF. The CDR3 DNA reads as TGTGCCAGCAGCTTACGGGGACTAGCGGGAGGGCCGAGGGAGCTGTTTTTT.

V is TRBV18 and J is TRBJ2-3, with TRBD1 identical over 9 bases. Germline V CDR1 and CDR2: KGHSH, LQKENI. The CDR3 has 15 amino acids. V lost 2 bases, J lost 3 bases, and 3 bases stayed unmatched. The CDR3 DNA sequence: TGTGCCAGCTCACCAACAGGGGGCTGGACAGATACGCAGTATTTT. Its translation: CASSPTGGWTDTQYF.

V and J are TRBV5-1 and TRBJ2-3; TRBD1 matches 8 bases. There are 13 residues in the CDR3. Germline assignment: CDR1 SGHRS and CDR2 YFSETQ. The junction had 5 bases not matched to a gene; V was cut back by 4 bases and J by 7 bases. The CDR3 reads CASSADRGNTQYF. The CDR3 coding sequence is TGCGCCAGCAGCGCCGACAGGGGTAATACGCAGTATTTT.

V and J are TRBV2 and TRBJ2-5, with TRBD1 identical over 9 bases. Losses at the gene ends were 10 bases for V and 3 bases for J; bases not matched to a gene: 3. Germline CDR1 SNHLY, CDR2 FYNNEI. The CDR3 length is 12 residues. CDR3 loop: CATDRGEETQYF. CDR3 sequence (DNA): TGTGCCACCGACAGGGGGGAAGAGACCCAGTACTTC.

This chain links TRBV6-5 with TRBJ1-6; 9 nucleotides line up with TRBD1. The CDR3 length is 14 residues. Losses at the gene ends were 7 bases for V and 10 bases for J; bases not matched to a gene: 8. The germline gives CDR1 MNHEY, CDR2 SVGAGI. CDR3 protein: CASTEGQGWSPLHF. DNA of the CDR3: TGTGCCAGCACCGAGGGACAGGGTTGGTCACCCCTCCACTTT.

The chain uses TRBV5-1 and TRBJ1-1; the match to TRBD1 covers 7 bases. Germline loops: CDR1 SGHRS, CDR2 YFSETQ. The length of the CDR3 is 16 residues. J gave up 1 base and V 7 bases, and 13 bases lay outside the gene matches. The CDR3 sequence is CASGDRVGSSNTEAFF. In DNA, the CDR3 is TGCGCCAGCGGAGACAGGGTCGGGTCATCGAACACTGAAGCTTTCTTT.

The chain recombines TRBV19 with TRBJ1-1; weak D call: TRBD1 (6 bases). This CDR3 contains 13 residues. The germline V and J ends were trimmed by 8 bases and 11 bases, with 21 bases remaining between them. CDR1 is LNHDA and CDR2 is SQIVND in the germline V gene (reference sequence). CDR3 DNA: TGTGCCAGTGGACACAGGGCCCCCGGGGCGGCTTTCTTT. Translation gives CASGHRAPGAAFF. The full variable domain, completed using reference TRBV19 and TRBJ1-1, is DGGITQSPKYLFRKEGQNVTLSCEQNLNHDAMYWYRQDPGQGLRLIYYSQIVNDFQKGDIAEGYSVSREKKESFPLTVTSAQKNPTAFYLCASGHRAPGAAFFGQGTRLTVV.

This sequence joins TRBV18 and TRBJ2-5; 13 bases are shared with TRBD2. V gave up 3 bases and J gave up 6 bases; unmatched junction bases: 7. The V gene's germline CDR1 is KGHSH and CDR2 LQKENI. CDR3 length: 16 residues. CDR3 sequence (DNA): TGTGCCAGCTCACCGCCCGGACTAGCGGGGGATAAGACCCAGTACTTC. It codes for CASSPPGLAGDKTQYF.